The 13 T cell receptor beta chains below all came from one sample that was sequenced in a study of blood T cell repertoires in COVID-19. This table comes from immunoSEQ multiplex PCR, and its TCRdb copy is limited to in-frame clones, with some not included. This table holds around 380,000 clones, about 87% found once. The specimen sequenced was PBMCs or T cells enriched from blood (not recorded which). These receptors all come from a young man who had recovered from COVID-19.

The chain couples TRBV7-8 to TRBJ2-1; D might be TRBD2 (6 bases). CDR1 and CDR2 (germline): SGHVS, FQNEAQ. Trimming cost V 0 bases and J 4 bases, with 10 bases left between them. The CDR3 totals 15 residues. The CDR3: CASSLADGGYNEQFF. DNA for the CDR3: TGTGCCAGCAGCTTAGCGGACGGAGGGTACAATGAGCAGTTCTTC.

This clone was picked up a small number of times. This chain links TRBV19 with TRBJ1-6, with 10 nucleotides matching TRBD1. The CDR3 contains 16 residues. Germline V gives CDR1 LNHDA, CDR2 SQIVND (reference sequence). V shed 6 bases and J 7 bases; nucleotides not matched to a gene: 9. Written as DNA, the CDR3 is TGTGCCAGTAGGCTCCGGTGGGGACAGGGGAATTCACCCCTCCACTTT. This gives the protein CASRLRWGQGNSPLHF. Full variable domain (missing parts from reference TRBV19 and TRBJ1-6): DGGITQSPKYLFRKEGQNVTLSCEQNLNHDAMYWYRQDPGQGLRLIYYSQIVNDFQKGDIAEGYSVSREKKESFPLTVTSAQKNPTAFYLCASRLRWGQGNSPLHFGNGTRLTVT.

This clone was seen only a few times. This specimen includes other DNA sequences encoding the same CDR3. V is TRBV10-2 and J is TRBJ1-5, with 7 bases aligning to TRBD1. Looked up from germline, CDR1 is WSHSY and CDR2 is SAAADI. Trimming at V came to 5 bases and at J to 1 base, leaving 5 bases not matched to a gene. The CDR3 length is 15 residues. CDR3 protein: CASSLDRASNQPQHF. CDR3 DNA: TGCGCCAGCAGTTTAGACAGGGCCAGCAATCAGCCCCAGCATTTT.

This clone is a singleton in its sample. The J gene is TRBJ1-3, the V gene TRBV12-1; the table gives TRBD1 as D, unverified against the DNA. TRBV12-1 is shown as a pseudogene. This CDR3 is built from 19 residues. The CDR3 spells CASSFVDLSRGRGGNTIYF. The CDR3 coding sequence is TGTGCCAGCAGCTTTGTGGATCTTAGCAGGGGTAGGGGTGGAAACACCATATATTTT.

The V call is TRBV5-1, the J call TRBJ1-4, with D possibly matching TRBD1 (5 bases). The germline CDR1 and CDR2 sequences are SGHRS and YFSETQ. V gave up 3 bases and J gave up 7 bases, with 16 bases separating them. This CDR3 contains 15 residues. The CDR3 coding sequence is TGCGCCAGCAGCTCCACCCTCAGGGTCGGTGAAAAACTGTTTTTT. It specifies CASSSTLRVGEKLFF.

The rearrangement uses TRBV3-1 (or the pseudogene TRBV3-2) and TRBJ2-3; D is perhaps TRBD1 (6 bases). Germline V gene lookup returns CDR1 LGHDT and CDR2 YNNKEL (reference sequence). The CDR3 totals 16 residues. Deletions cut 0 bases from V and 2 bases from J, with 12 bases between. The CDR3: CASSQDGGHLTDTQYF. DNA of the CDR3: TGTGCCAGCAGCCAAGATGGGGGACACCTCACAGATACGCAGTATTTT.

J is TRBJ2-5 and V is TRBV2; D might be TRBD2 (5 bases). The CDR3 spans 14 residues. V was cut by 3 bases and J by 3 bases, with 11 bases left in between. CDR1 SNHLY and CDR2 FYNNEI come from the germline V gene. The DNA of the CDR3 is TGTGCCAGCAGTGAGATTGAGGGTGAAGAGACCCAGTACTTC. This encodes CASSEIEGEETQYF.

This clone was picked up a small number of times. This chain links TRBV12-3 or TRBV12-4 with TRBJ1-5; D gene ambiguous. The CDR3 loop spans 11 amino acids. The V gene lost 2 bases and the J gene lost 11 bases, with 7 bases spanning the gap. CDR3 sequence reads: CASSLNGAQHF. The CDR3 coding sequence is TGTGCCAGCAGTTTAAACGGGGCCCAGCATTTT.

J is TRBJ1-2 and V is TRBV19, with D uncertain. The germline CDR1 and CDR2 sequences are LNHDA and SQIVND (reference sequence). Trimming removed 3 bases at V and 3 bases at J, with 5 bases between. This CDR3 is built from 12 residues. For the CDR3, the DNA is TGTGCCAGTAGTATCCGGGACTATGGCTACACCTTC. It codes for CASSIRDYGYTF.

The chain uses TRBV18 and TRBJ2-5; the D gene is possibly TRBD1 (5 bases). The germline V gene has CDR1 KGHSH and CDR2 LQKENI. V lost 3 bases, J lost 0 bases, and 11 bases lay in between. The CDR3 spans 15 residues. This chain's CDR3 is CASSPVAGYQETQYF. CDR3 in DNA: TGTGCCAGCTCACCCGTGGCAGGGTACCAAGAGACCCAGTACTTC. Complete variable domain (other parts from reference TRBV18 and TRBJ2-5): NAGVMQNPRHLVRRRGQEARLRCSPMKGHSHVYWYRQLPEEGLKFMVYLQKENIIDESGMPKERFSAEFPKEGPSILRIQQVVRGDSAAYFCASSPVAGYQETQYFGPGTRLLVL.

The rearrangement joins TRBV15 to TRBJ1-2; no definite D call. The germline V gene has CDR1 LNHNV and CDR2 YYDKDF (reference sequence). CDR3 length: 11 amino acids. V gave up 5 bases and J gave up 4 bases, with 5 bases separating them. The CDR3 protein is CATSRGYGYTF. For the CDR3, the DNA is TGTGCCACCAGCCGGGGCTATGGCTACACCTTC.

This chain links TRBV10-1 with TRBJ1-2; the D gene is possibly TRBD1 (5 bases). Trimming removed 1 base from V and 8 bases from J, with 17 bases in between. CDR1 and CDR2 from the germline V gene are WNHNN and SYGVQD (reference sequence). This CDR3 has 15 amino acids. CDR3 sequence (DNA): TGCGCCAGCAGTGAGTTGGGGCCCCAGCCCCACGGCTACACCTTC. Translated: CASSELGPQPHGYTF.

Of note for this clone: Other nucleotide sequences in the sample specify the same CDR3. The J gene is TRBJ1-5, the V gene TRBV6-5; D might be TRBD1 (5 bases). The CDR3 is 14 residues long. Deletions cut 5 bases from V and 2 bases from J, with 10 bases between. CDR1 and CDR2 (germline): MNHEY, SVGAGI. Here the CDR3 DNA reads TGTGCCAGCAGTCGCGGGGGAGGCAATCAGCCCCAGCATTTT. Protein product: CASSRGGGNQPQHF.